The text below deals with one T cell receptor (beta chain). The assay was immunoSEQ multiplex PCR, and TCRdb's table has in-frame clones only and misses some. The sample lists about 59,000 clones, 80% to 95% occurring once. The CDR3 sequence is 13 residues long. Germline CDR1 reads KGHSH; CDR2 reads LQKENI. V gave up 4 bases and J gave up 7 bases, with 8 bases separating them. These data are taken from a study of blood T cell repertoires in COVID-19. This receptor was taken from a man aged 80 or over with acute or convalescent COVID-19. The V call is TRBV18, the J call TRBJ1-6, with D tentatively TRBD1 (6 bases). Material: peripheral blood. In DNA, the CDR3 is TGTGCCAGCTCACAGGGGGACAATTCACCCCTCCACTTT. Its translation: CASSQGDNSPLHF.